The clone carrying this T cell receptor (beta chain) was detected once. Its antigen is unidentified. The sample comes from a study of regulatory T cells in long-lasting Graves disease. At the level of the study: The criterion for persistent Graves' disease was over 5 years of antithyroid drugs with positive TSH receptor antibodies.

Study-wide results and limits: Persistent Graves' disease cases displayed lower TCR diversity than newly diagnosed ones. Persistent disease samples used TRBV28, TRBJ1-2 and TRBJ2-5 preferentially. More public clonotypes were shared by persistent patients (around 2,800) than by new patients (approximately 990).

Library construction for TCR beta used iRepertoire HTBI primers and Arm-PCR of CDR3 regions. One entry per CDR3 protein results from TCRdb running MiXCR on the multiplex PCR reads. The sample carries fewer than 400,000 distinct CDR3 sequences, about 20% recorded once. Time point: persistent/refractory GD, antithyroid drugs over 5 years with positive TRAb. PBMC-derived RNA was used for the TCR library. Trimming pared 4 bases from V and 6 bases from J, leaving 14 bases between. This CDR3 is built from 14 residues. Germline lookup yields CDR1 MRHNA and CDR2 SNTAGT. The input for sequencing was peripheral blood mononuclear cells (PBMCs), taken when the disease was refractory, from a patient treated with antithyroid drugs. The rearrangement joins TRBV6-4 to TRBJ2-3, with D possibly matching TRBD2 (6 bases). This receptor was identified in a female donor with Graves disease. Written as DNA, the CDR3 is TGTGCCAGCAGTGTCCGCGGGGCCTGGGATACGCAGTATTTT. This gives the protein CASSVRGAWDTQYF.